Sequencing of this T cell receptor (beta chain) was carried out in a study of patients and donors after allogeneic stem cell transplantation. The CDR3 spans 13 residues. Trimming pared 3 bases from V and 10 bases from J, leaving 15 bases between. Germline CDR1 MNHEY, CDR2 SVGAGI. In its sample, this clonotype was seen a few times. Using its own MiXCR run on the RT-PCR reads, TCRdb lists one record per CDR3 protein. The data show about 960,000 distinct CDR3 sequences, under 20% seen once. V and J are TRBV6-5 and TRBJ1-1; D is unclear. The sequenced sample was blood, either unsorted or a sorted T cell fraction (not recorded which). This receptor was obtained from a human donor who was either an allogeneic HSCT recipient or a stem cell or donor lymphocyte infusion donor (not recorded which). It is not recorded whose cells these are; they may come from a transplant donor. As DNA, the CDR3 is TGTGCCAGCAGTTATAACCCCGATACGCCAGCTTTCTTT. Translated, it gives CASSYNPDTPAFF.